This passage covers 16 T cell receptor beta chains from one sample sequenced in a study of Graves' ophthalmopathy and Graves' hyperthyroidism. Amplified TCR beta CDR3 regions were obtained using RNA transcripts as template. HTBI-primed first-round RT-PCR preceded second-round multiplex PCR. TCRdb passed the multiplex PCR reads through MiXCR, listing each CDR3 protein once. The sample includes some 380,000 distinct CDR3 sequences, about 16% of them seen just once. The specimen sequenced was peripheral blood. Receptors were obtained from a woman between 18 and 29 years old with stable Graves' hyperthyroidism.

This clonotype was seen once. The chain links TRBV4-1 to TRBJ1-5, with 8 bases aligning to TRBD1. CDR1 is MGHRA and CDR2 is YSYEKL in the germline V gene. Losses at the gene ends were 4 bases for V and 0 bases for J; bases not matched to a gene: 8. The CDR3 has 17 residues. The CDR3, as DNA: TGCGCCAGCAGCCGGGGACAGGCCACGGGTAGCAATCAGCCCCAGCATTTT. It translates to CASSRGQATGSNQPQHF.

This clonotype was seen many times. The V and J genes are TRBV6-1 and TRBJ2-5, with D maybe TRBD2 (7 bases). CDR3 length equals 17 residues. Trimming took 5 bases from V and 5 from J, leaving 24 bases between them. Germline CDR1 reads MNHNS; CDR2 reads SASEGT. The chain's CDR3 is CASSTPRGGAAGETQYF. DNA of the CDR3: TGTGCCAGCAGTACCCCGAGGGGGGGCGCGGCTGGGGAGACCCAGTACTTC.

This clonotype was found a few times. Without the conserved terminal phenylalanine or tryptophan, this CDR3 likely stems from a read error. V usage is TRBV7-2 and J usage is TRBJ1-1; D gene ambiguous. This CDR3 is built from 14 residues. V lost 3 bases and J 1 base, leaving 9 bases between the germline ends. Germline CDR1 reads SGHTA; CDR2 reads FQGNSA. Here the CDR3 reads CASSFDPRNTEAFS. The CDR3 bases are TGTGCCAGCAGCTTCGATCCACGGAACACTGAAGCTTTCTCT.

There are many counts of this clonotype. The genes are TRBV2 and TRBJ1-1; weak D call: TRBD1 (5 bases). Trimming left V 8 bases short and J 3 bases short, with 7 bases between. The CDR3 runs to 11 residues. The germline CDR1 and CDR2 sequences are SNHLY and FYNNEI. The CDR3 is CASGGDTEAFF. The CDR3 DNA reads TGTGCCAGCGGGGGGGACACTGAAGCTTTCTTT.

This clonotype has at least ten counts. The chain carries TRBV19 and TRBJ1-1; D unclear. V was cut by 3 bases and J by 5 bases, with 10 bases left in between. CDR3 length: 13 amino acids. CDR1 is LNHDA, CDR2 SQIVND, per germline (reference sequence). CDR3 sequence (DNA): TGTGCCAGTAGTATGACACTCGGGACTGAAGCTTTCTTT. This translates into CASSMTLGTEAFF.

The V call is TRBV7-9, the J call TRBJ2-7, with 9 positions matching TRBD1. The CDR3 totals 15 residues. V shed 4 bases and J 3 bases; nucleotides not matched to a gene: 7. Germline V gene sequence: CDR1 SEHNR, CDR2 FQNEAQ (reference sequence). This CDR3 reads CASSSTGTGYYEQYF. The CDR3, as DNA: TGTGCCAGCAGCTCTACCGGGACAGGGTACTACGAGCAGTACTTC.

This clonotype was seen repeatedly, ten times or more. V usage is TRBV20-1 and J usage is TRBJ2-2; D unclear. V lost 3 bases, J lost 5 bases, and 7 bases lay in between. The CDR3 runs 12 residues. Germline V gives CDR1 DFQATT, CDR2 SNEGSKA (reference sequence). CDR3 bases: TGCAGTGCTAGTGAAGTGACCGGGGAGCTGTTTTTT. This codes for CSASEVTGELFF.

In its sample, this clonotype was seen many times. The chain couples TRBV12-5 to TRBJ2-7, with D hard to call. Germline V gives CDR1 LGHNT, CDR2 FRNRAP. V was pared by 0 bases and J by 1 base, with 13 bases between. The CDR3 spans 16 residues. Here the CDR3 reads CASGLVLTGRSYEQYF. The CDR3 DNA follows: TGTGCTAGTGGTTTGGTACTAACGGGCCGATCCTACGAGCAGTACTTC.

The table lists this clonotype with many counts. The chain uses TRBV5-1 and TRBJ1-5, with D unclear. Germline loops: CDR1 SGHRS, CDR2 YFSETQ. Trimming took 2 bases from V and 1 from J, leaving 13 bases between them. The length of the CDR3 is 16 residues. The CDR3 DNA reads as TGCGCCAGCAGCTTCATTCTTTCCGGGAGCAATCAGCCCCAGCATTTT. Protein sequence: CASSFILSGSNQPQHF.

This clonotype has ten or more counts. V and J are TRBV7-2 and TRBJ2-7; 8 bases agree with TRBD1. Germline V gene data show CDR1 as SGHTA and CDR2 as FQGNSA. V dropped 0 bases and J dropped 3; count of bases not matched to a gene: 4. The CDR3 loop spans 15 amino acids. The CDR3 nucleotides read TGTGCCAGCAGCTTAGCCGGGACAGGAAACTACGAGCAGTACTTC. Translated: CASSLAGTGNYEQYF.

The table lists this clonotype with many counts. The chain recombines TRBV6-1 with TRBJ1-1; TRBD1 matches at 7 bases. The CDR3 runs 13 residues. Germline V gene lookup returns CDR1 MNHNS and CDR2 SASEGT. The junction had 3 bases not matched to a gene; V was cut back by 7 bases and J by 1 base. The CDR3 spells CASKRGPNTEAFF. CDR3 DNA sequence: TGTGCCAGCAAAAGGGGGCCGAACACTGAAGCTTTCTTT.

The table lists this clonotype with many counts. CDR3 amino acids: CASSEGAGGLAGFYSYEQYF. In DNA form, the CDR3 reads TGTGCCAGCAGCGAAGGAGCTGGTGGGCTAGCGGGGTTTTACTCCTACGAGCAGTACTTC. The rearrangement uses TRBV4-2 and TRBJ2-7; 9 positions agree with TRBD2. CDR1 and CDR2 (germline): LGHNA, YNFKEQ. The CDR3 has 20 amino acids. The ends lost 5 bases at V and 0 bases at J; junction bases unmatched: 20.

The chain employs TRBV6-1 and TRBJ2-2; D remains unclear. Germline V gives CDR1 MNHNS, CDR2 SASEGT. Trimming removed 7 bases from V and 0 bases from J, with 15 bases in between. This CDR3 region has 16 residues. The CDR3: CASNSWGSSNTGELFF. The DNA of the CDR3 is TGTGCCAGCAACAGTTGGGGTAGCTCGAACACCGGGGAGCTGTTTTTT.

This clonotype was seen at least ten times. The gene calls are TRBV19 and TRBJ2-7; TRBD2 is a possible D gene (6 bases). The CDR3 loop spans 14 amino acids. Germline values: CDR1 LNHDA, CDR2 SQIVND (reference sequence). V shed 4 bases and J shed 0 bases, with 10 bases lying between them. CDR3 region: CASSTPGLSYEQYF. The CDR3 DNA reads as TGTGCCAGTAGTACCCCGGGACTCTCCTACGAGCAGTACTTC.

The chain carries TRBV10-1 and TRBJ1-5; D remains ambiguous. CDR1 is WNHNN and CDR2 is SYGVQD in the germline V gene (reference sequence). Trimming stripped 10 bases from V and 5 bases from J, with 6 bases between. This CDR3 contains 10 residues. CDR3 in DNA: TGCGCCACCTCCTATCAGCCCCAGCATTTT. Its translation: CATSYQPQHF.

The genes are TRBV20-1 and TRBJ2-7; tentative D call: TRBD2 (6 bases). Germline V gene lookup returns CDR1 DFQATT and CDR2 SNEGSKA (reference sequence). The CDR3 has 11 amino acids. The ends were cut back, 5 bases at V and 12 bases at J, with 17 bases in the middle. The CDR3 region is CSALTGEVMYF. The DNA for the CDR3 is TGCAGTGCTCTAACTGGGGAGGTGATGTACTTC.